The next 19 T cell receptor beta chains were all read from a single sample in a study of blood T cells in healthy people across ages. Through a sample-barcoded 5' primer and a J-beta primer mix, a second PCR was run for roughly 6 to 11 cycles. TCRdb passed the 5' RACE reads through MiXCR, listing each CDR3 protein once. The sample consists of approximately 800,000 distinct CDR3 sequences, roughly 25% of them appearing once. These data were likewise used in another study, on T cells of mothers and their children.

Sequencing was performed on blood. The receptor set was obtained from a boy aged 5-17 years in good health.

This clonotype was picked up a small number of times. J is TRBJ2-4 and V is TRBV27; 8 bases line up with TRBD1. The trim removed 5 bases at V and 8 bases at J, leaving 8 bases unmatched. CDR3 length: 14 amino acids. CDR1 MNHEY and CDR2 SMNVEV come from the germline V gene (reference sequence). The CDR3 loop reads CASSPWTGSDIQYF. The CDR3 DNA reads TGTGCCAGCAGTCCCTGGACAGGGTCGGACATTCAGTACTTC.

This clonotype was picked up many times. The rearrangement links TRBV6-1 to TRBJ2-5; a weak D match, TRBD1 (6 bases). Trimming pared 5 bases from V and 2 bases from J, leaving 12 bases between. The CDR3 has 14 amino acids. From germline, CDR1 is MNHNS and CDR2 SASEGT. CDR3 nucleotides: TGTGCCAGCAGTTTTCTTGACAGGCAAGAGACCCAGTACTTC. The encoded protein is CASSFLDRQETQYF.

The V call is TRBV7-2, the J call TRBJ2-1; D unresolved. The CDR3 sequence is 14 residues long. Trimming stripped 4 bases from V and 2 bases from J, with 9 bases between. Germline CDR1 is SGHTA and CDR2 is FQGNSA. CDR3 amino acids: CASSSDATYNEQFF. The CDR3 bases are TGTGCCAGCAGCTCGGACGCAACCTACAATGAGCAGTTCTTC.

This chain connects TRBV20-1 to TRBJ1-1; no clear D. CDR3 length: 13 residues. Trimming removed 4 bases from V and 3 bases from J, with 12 bases in between. Germline V CDR1 and CDR2: DFQATT, SNEGSKA (reference sequence). Written as DNA, the CDR3 is TGCAGTGCTACATCATGGAGTGACACTGAAGCTTTCTTT. This translates into CSATSWSDTEAFF.

The chain uses TRBV7-9 and TRBJ2-5; 9 bases are a match to TRBD2. From germline, CDR1 is SEHNR and CDR2 FQNEAQ (reference sequence). Unmatched junction bases numbered 11, after V lost 3 bases and J lost 0 bases. The CDR3 runs to 18 residues. The CDR3 loop is CASSFGVSGSPYQETQYF. Here the CDR3 DNA reads TGTGCCAGCAGCTTCGGGGTTAGCGGGAGTCCGTACCAAGAGACCCAGTACTTC.

This clonotype has more than one count but fewer than ten. The CDR3 region has the DNA TGCGCCAGCAGCCAGGGACGAGGGTCAGACTATGGCTACACCTTC. Residues: CASSQGRGSDYGYTF. The gene calls are TRBV5-1 and TRBJ1-2; D perhaps matches TRBD1 (5 bases). Germline V lookup: CDR1 SGHRS, CDR2 YFSETQ. Trimming left V 4 bases short and J 3 bases short, with 16 bases between. The CDR3 has 15 amino acids. The variable domain in full, completed from reference TRBV5-1 and TRBJ1-2, reads KAGVTQTPRYLIKTRGQQVTLSCSPISGHRSVSWYQQTPGQGLQFLFEYFSETQRNKGNFPGRFSGRQFSNSRSEMNVSTLELGDSALYLCASSQGRGSDYGYTFGSGTRLTVV.

This clonotype was picked up a small number of times. The rearrangement links TRBV5-5 to TRBJ2-5, with D perhaps matching TRBD1 or TRBD2 (5 bases each). Germline V gives CDR1 SGHKS, CDR2 YYEKEE (reference sequence). The CDR3 runs to 16 residues. Deletions cut 0 bases from V and 5 bases from J, with 17 bases between. CDR3 amino acids: CASSLDAGIGEETQYF. CDR3 nucleotide sequence: TGTGCCAGCAGCTTGGATGCAGGCATAGGGGAGGAGACCCAGTACTTC.

J is TRBJ1-2 and V is TRBV29-1; D ambiguous. This CDR3 region has 12 residues. Germline CDR1 is SQVTM and CDR2 is ANQGSEA. V was shortened by 2 bases and J by 7 bases, with 11 bases between the two germline ends. The CDR3 nucleotides read TGCAGCGTTGAACGGGGAGAATGTGGCTACACCTTC. Translating it yields CSVERGECGYTF.

This clonotype was observed a few times. This chain connects TRBV30 to TRBJ2-7, with D hard to call. The germline V and J ends were trimmed by 3 bases and 5 bases, with 17 bases remaining between them. The CDR3 is made up of 14 amino acids. The germline V gene encodes CDR1 GTSNPN and CDR2 SVGIG (reference sequence). The CDR3 coding sequence is TGTGCCTGGAGCCTTGGACCGATGTCCCACGAGCAGTACTTC. It encodes CAWSLGPMSHEQYF.

The chain carries TRBV9 and TRBJ1-2; TRBD1 matches 7 bases. Germline trimming cut 0 bases from V and 4 bases from J; bases unmatched to any gene: 3. This CDR3 is 14 amino acids long. CDR1 is SGDLS and CDR2 is YYNGEE in the germline V gene. CDR3 sequence (DNA): TGTGCCAGCAGCGTAGCAGGGGGGGGCTATGGCTACACCTTC. This encodes CASSVAGGGYGYTF.

The chain uses TRBV3-1 and TRBJ1-5, with a tentative D call TRBD1 (5 bases). The germline V gene encodes CDR1 LGHDT and CDR2 YNNKEL (reference sequence). CDR3 size: 15 residues. The germline V and J ends were trimmed by 4 bases and 7 bases, with 17 bases remaining between them. CDR3 DNA: TGTGCCAGCAGCCGGAACGACGGGGGGAACCAGCCCCAGCATTTT. Its protein is CASSRNDGGNQPQHF.

The V call is TRBV28, the J call TRBJ2-1; D ambiguous. The CDR3 has 14 amino acids. V lost 7 bases to trimming and J lost 5 bases, with 15 bases between them. Germline CDR1 reads MDHEN; CDR2 reads SYDVKM. The CDR3 DNA is TGTGCCAGCAATCCCGCTGGATTCAACAATGAGCAGTTCTTC. Translation gives CASNPAGFNNEQFF.

The chain links TRBV6-5 to TRBJ2-7, with 13 bases identical to TRBD2. V dropped 4 bases and J dropped 1; count of bases not matched to a gene: 10. Germline V gene lookup returns CDR1 MNHEY and CDR2 SVGAGI. The CDR3 covers 18 residues. CDR3 in DNA: TGTGCCAGCAGTTCCACGAGACTAGCGGGGGGTACATCCTACGAGCAGTACTTC. The encoded protein is CASSSTRLAGGTSYEQYF.

This clonotype showed up just a few times. The CDR3 bases are TGTGCCAGCAGCCCCCGATGGGCGGGAGGGGACAATGAGCAGTTCTTC. Its translation is CASSPRWAGGDNEQFF. The rearrangement joins TRBV3-1 to TRBJ2-1; 9 bases line up with TRBD2. Trimming cost V 4 bases and J 5 bases; bases outside gene matches: 9. The CDR3 length is 16 residues. Germline values: CDR1 LGHDT, CDR2 YNNKEL (reference sequence).

This clonotype was observed a few times. V usage is TRBV30 and J usage is TRBJ2-1; 9 bases fit TRBD2. The CDR3 sequence is 15 residues long. V gave up 3 bases and J gave up 7 bases; unmatched junction bases: 10. The germline V gene has CDR1 GTSNPN and CDR2 SVGIG (reference sequence). The CDR3 protein is CAWRGLAGLRNEQFF. CDR3 DNA: TGTGCCTGGAGAGGTCTAGCGGGGCTGAGGAATGAGCAGTTCTTC.

This chain joins TRBV5-5 and TRBJ1-2, with D perhaps matching TRBD1 (5 bases). V gave up 4 bases and J gave up 1 base, with 17 bases separating them. This CDR3 has 16 residues. Germline V gives CDR1 SGHKS, CDR2 YYEKEE (reference sequence). The CDR3 loop reads CASSKQGAPLNYGYTF. In DNA form, the CDR3 reads TGTGCCAGCAGCAAGCAAGGGGCGCCGCTTAACTATGGCTACACCTTC. The complete variable domain, with remaining parts taken from reference TRBV5-5 and TRBJ1-2, reads DAGVTQSPTHLIKTRGQQVTLRCSPISGHKSVSWYQQVLGQGPQFIFQYYEKEERGRGNFPDRFSARQFPNYSSELNVNALLLGDSALYLCASSKQGAPLNYGYTFGSGTRLTVV.

The chain has TRBV4-1 and TRBJ2-4, with a tentative D call TRBD2 (6 bases). This CDR3 is 15 amino acids long. The V end lost 3 bases, the J end lost 4 bases, and 13 bases lay between the germline ends. Germline values: CDR1 MGHRA, CDR2 YSYEKL. The CDR3 DNA follows: TGCGCCAGCAGCCACCAAATGGCGGGAAAAAACATTCAGTACTTC. Protein product: CASSHQMAGKNIQYF.

V is TRBV28 and J is TRBJ2-7; D may correspond to TRBD1 or TRBD2 (6 bases each). With 4 bases removed from V and 4 bases from J, the gap between germline ends came to 26 bases. The CDR3 has 18 residues. Germline V lookup: CDR1 MDHEN, CDR2 SYDVKM. The CDR3 coding sequence is TGTGCCAGCAGTTCTTTGTTAGCCGACGGTAGGGGGGTGTACGAGCAGTACTTC. It codes for CASSSLLADGRGVYEQYF. The full variable domain, its missing parts supplied by reference TRBV28 and TRBJ2-7, is DVKVTQSSRYLVKRTGEKVFLECVQDMDHENMFWYRQDPGLGLRLIYFSYDVKMKEKGDIPEGYSVSREKKERFSLILESASTNQTSMYLCASSSLLADGRGVYEQYFGPGTRLTVT.

This clonotype occurred a few times. This rearrangement joins TRBV6-1 to TRBJ1-2, with D possibly matching TRBD1 (5 bases). V shed 6 bases and J shed 7 bases, with 24 bases lying between them. Germline CDR1 and CDR2: MNHNS and SASEGT. The CDR3 is 16 residues long. CDR3 amino acids: CASSRTTRVSQPGYTF. CDR3 nucleotides: TGTGCCAGCAGCCGTACTACCAGGGTGTCTCAGCCTGGCTACACCTTC.